These T cell receptor beta chains were read from a single sample in a study of blood T cells in healthy people across ages. TCRdb independently ran MiXCR on the 5' RACE reads; one entry per CDR3 protein. This table has 920,000 or so distinct CDR3 sequences, 40% to 55% appearing once. The sample comprised blood. These receptor sequences come from a woman aged 55 to 70 in good health. CDR3s include the opening cysteine and the closing phenylalanine or tryptophan. D genes are given only for firm matches. A row's size may be missing; if present it is once, few, many or a size class.

abundance: -; d_gene: -; j_gene: TRBJ2-2; v_gene: TRBV5-1; CDR3aa: CASSGTRGTGELFF; CDR3nt: TGCGCCAGCAGCGGGACAAGGGGCACCGGGGAGCTGTTTTTT
abundance: few; d_gene: -; j_gene: TRBJ2-7; v_gene: TRBV7-9; CDR3aa: CASSFARDPTYEQYF; CDR3nt: TGTGCCAGCAGCTTCGCTCGGGACCCGACCTACGAGCAGTACTTC
abundance: -; d_gene: TRBD2; j_gene: TRBJ2-2; v_gene: TRBV7-3; CDR3aa: CASSLGESGLAGSIGELFF; CDR3nt: TGTGCCAGCAGCTTAGGGGAGTCGGGACTAGCGGGATCTATCGGGGAGCTGTTTTTT
abundance: once; d_gene: -; j_gene: TRBJ2-1; v_gene: TRBV5-1; CDR3aa: CASSSGGSGPSEQFF; CDR3nt: TGCGCCAGCAGCTCTGGGGGGAGCGGCCCCTCCGAGCAGTTCTTC
abundance: -; d_gene: -; j_gene: TRBJ2-7; v_gene: TRBV2; CDR3aa: CASSDLKGKYEQYF; CDR3nt: TGTGCCAGCAGCGATTTAAAAGGGAAGTACGAGCAGTACTTC
abundance: -; d_gene: -; j_gene: TRBJ2-1; v_gene: TRBV6-1; CDR3aa: CASSDPPMGQFF; CDR3nt: TGTGCCAGCAGTGATCCCCCGATGGGGCAGTTCTTC
abundance: few; d_gene: TRBD1; j_gene: TRBJ2-7; v_gene: TRBV20-1; CDR3aa: CSAIEGQVSSYEQYF; CDR3nt: TGCAGTGCTATTGAGGGACAGGTCAGCTCCTACGAGCAGTACTTC
abundance: few; d_gene: -; j_gene: TRBJ2-1; v_gene: TRBV7-9; CDR3aa: CASSLAENEQFF; CDR3nt: TGTGCCAGCAGCTTAGCGGAGAATGAGCAGTTCTTC
abundance: -; d_gene: -; j_gene: TRBJ2-1; v_gene: TRBV20-1; CDR3aa: CSATTLLRAIGSEQFF; CDR3nt: TGCAGTGCAACAACCCTACTAAGGGCAATTGGGAGTGAGCAGTTCTTC
abundance: many; d_gene: TRBD2; j_gene: TRBJ2-7; v_gene: TRBV7-2; CDR3aa: CASSTRTSGRTYEQYF; CDR3nt: TGTGCCAGCAGCACTCGGACTAGCGGAAGGACCTACGAGCAGTACTTC
abundance: -; d_gene: -; j_gene: TRBJ2-7; v_gene: TRBV20-1; CDR3aa: CSARETGRGYEQYF; CDR3nt: TGCAGTGCTAGAGAGACAGGGAGGGGCTACGAGCAGTACTTC
abundance: -; d_gene: -; j_gene: TRBJ2-1; v_gene: TRBV14; CDR3aa: CASSPLATRDKEQFF; CDR3nt: TGTGCCAGCAGCCCTCTAGCGACAAGAGACAAGGAGCAGTTCTTC
abundance: -; d_gene: -; j_gene: TRBJ2-3; v_gene: TRBV11-2; CDR3aa: CASSLIGGIDTQYF; CDR3nt: TGTGCCAGCAGCTTAATAGGTGGGATAGATACGCAGTATTTT
abundance: few; d_gene: -; j_gene: TRBJ2-7; v_gene: TRBV25-1; CDR3aa: CASSDPSEAGSYEQYF; CDR3nt: TGTGCCAGCAGTGACCCGTCAGAAGCTGGCTCCTACGAGCAGTACTTC
abundance: -; d_gene: -; j_gene: TRBJ2-5; v_gene: TRBV12-3/TRBV12-4; CDR3aa: CASSPEMWRETQYF; CDR3nt: TGTGCCAGCAGTCCGGAAATGTGGAGGGAGACCCAGTACTTC
abundance: -; d_gene: TRBD1; j_gene: TRBJ1-6; v_gene: TRBV20-1; CDR3aa: CSAPGEGARDSPLHF; CDR3nt: TGCAGTGCGCCGGGGGAGGGGGCGCGGGATTCACCCCTCCACTTT
abundance: few; d_gene: -; j_gene: TRBJ2-7; v_gene: TRBV11-2; CDR3aa: CASSHAWEQYF; CDR3nt: TGTGCCAGCAGCCACGCCTGGGAGCAGTACTTC
abundance: -; d_gene: TRBD1; j_gene: TRBJ2-3; v_gene: TRBV6-2/TRBV6-3; CDR3aa: CASSSGTGVGTDTQYF; CDR3nt: TGTGCCAGCAGTTCCGGGACAGGGGTGGGCACAGATACGCAGTATTTT
abundance: few; d_gene: TRBD2; j_gene: TRBJ2-7; v_gene: TRBV4-2; CDR3aa: CASSGASGRDEQYF; CDR3nt: TGTGCCAGCAGCGGGGCTAGCGGGAGGGACGAGCAGTACTTC
abundance: many; d_gene: TRBD1; j_gene: TRBJ2-3; v_gene: TRBV20-1; CDR3aa: CSARERQGNTDTQYF; CDR3nt: TGCAGTGCTAGAGAGAGACAGGGAAACACAGATACGCAGTATTTT
abundance: -; d_gene: TRBD2; j_gene: TRBJ2-5; v_gene: TRBV15; CDR3aa: CATSRDSWSGSETQYF; CDR3nt: TGTGCCACCAGCAGAGATAGTTGGAGCGGGAGTGAGACCCAGTACTTC
abundance: few; d_gene: -; j_gene: TRBJ2-1; v_gene: TRBV28; CDR3aa: CASGAIVYNEQFF; CDR3nt: TGTGCCAGCGGGGCGATAGTCTACAATGAGCAGTTCTTC
abundance: -; d_gene: -; j_gene: TRBJ1-1; v_gene: TRBV5-1; CDR3aa: CASSLAPGDTEAFF; CDR3nt: TGCGCCAGCAGCTTGGCACCAGGGGACACTGAAGCTTTCTTT
abundance: -; d_gene: -; j_gene: TRBJ2-7; v_gene: TRBV5-1; CDR3aa: CASKGEVAASYEQYF; CDR3nt: TGCGCCAGCAAGGGGGAGGTAGCGGCCTCCTACGAGCAGTACTTC
abundance: -; d_gene: -; j_gene: TRBJ2-7; v_gene: TRBV20-1; CDR3aa: CSATHSTAAYEQYF; CDR3nt: TGCAGTGCCACCCACTCGACAGCGGCCTACGAGCAGTACTTC
abundance: -; d_gene: -; j_gene: TRBJ2-2; v_gene: TRBV20-1; CDR3aa: CSARDYKLNTGELFF; CDR3nt: TGCAGTGCTAGAGATTATAAACTAAACACCGGGGAGCTGTTTTTT
abundance: few; d_gene: TRBD1; j_gene: TRBJ2-3; v_gene: TRBV28; CDR3aa: CASRPGQVLADTQYF; CDR3nt: TGTGCCAGCAGACCCGGACAGGTACTTGCAGATACGCAGTATTTT
abundance: few; d_gene: TRBD2; j_gene: TRBJ2-3; v_gene: TRBV7-3; CDR3aa: CASSSIAREWGTDTQYF; CDR3nt: TGTGCCAGCAGCTCCATAGCGCGGGAGTGGGGAACAGATACGCAGTATTTT
abundance: -; d_gene: -; j_gene: TRBJ1-5; v_gene: TRBV29-1; CDR3aa: CSVGQRDQPQHF; CDR3nt: TGCAGCGTTGGCCAGAGGGATCAGCCCCAGCATTTT
abundance: once; d_gene: TRBD1; j_gene: TRBJ1-2; v_gene: TRBV5-1; CDR3aa: CASSVQGDGYTF; CDR3nt: TGCGCCAGCAGCGTTCAGGGGGATGGCTACACCTTC
abundance: -; d_gene: TRBD2; j_gene: TRBJ2-1; v_gene: TRBV28; CDR3aa: CASSLISFGTSGKRGNEQFF; CDR3nt: TGTGCCAGCAGTTTAATTTCATTCGGGACTAGCGGGAAAAGGGGCAATGAGCAGTTCTTC
abundance: few; d_gene: -; j_gene: TRBJ2-3; v_gene: TRBV10-1; CDR3aa: CASSEVGYF; CDR3nt: TGCGCCAGCAGTGAGGTGGGGTATTTT
abundance: -; d_gene: TRBD1; j_gene: TRBJ2-1; v_gene: TRBV6-5; CDR3aa: CASSYGFDRGNEQFF; CDR3nt: TGTGCCAGCAGTTACGGGTTCGACAGGGGCAATGAGCAGTTCTTC
abundance: -; d_gene: -; j_gene: TRBJ2-1; v_gene: TRBV19; CDR3aa: CASTQSFVGSYNEQFF; CDR3nt: TGTGCCAGTACCCAATCGTTCGTCGGCTCCTACAATGAGCAGTTCTTC
abundance: many; d_gene: -; j_gene: TRBJ2-3; v_gene: TRBV9; CDR3aa: CASSVQDPDTQYF; CDR3nt: TGTGCCAGCAGCGTACAGGACCCAGATACGCAGTATTTT
abundance: few; d_gene: -; j_gene: TRBJ2-1; v_gene: TRBV29-1; CDR3aa: CSGQPRGSYNEQFF; CDR3nt: TGCAGCGGACAGCCTCGGGGCTCCTACAATGAGCAGTTCTTC
abundance: -; d_gene: TRBD1; j_gene: TRBJ2-1; v_gene: TRBV15; CDR3aa: CATSRPGQGYNEQFF; CDR3nt: TGTGCCACCAGCAGGCCAGGACAGGGCTACAATGAGCAGTTCTTC
abundance: -; d_gene: TRBD2; j_gene: TRBJ2-7; v_gene: TRBV5-1; CDR3aa: CASSSGGTKTYEQYF; CDR3nt: TGCGCCAGCAGTTCCGGGGGGACGAAAACCTACGAGCAGTACTTC
abundance: few; d_gene: TRBD1; j_gene: TRBJ2-1; v_gene: TRBV7-9; CDR3aa: CASSYPKGASDNEQFF; CDR3nt: TGTGCCAGCAGCTACCCTAAGGGGGCATCAGACAATGAGCAGTTCTTC
abundance: few; d_gene: TRBD2; j_gene: TRBJ2-1; v_gene: TRBV29-1; CDR3aa: CSESGRASNEQFF; CDR3nt: TGCAGCGAGAGCGGGAGGGCTTCCAATGAGCAGTTCTTC
abundance: -; d_gene: -; j_gene: TRBJ2-7; v_gene: TRBV3-1; CDR3aa: CASSQRPSETKYF; CDR3nt: TGTGCCAGCAGCCAAAGGCCTAGTGAGACCAAGTACTTC
abundance: -; d_gene: -; j_gene: TRBJ2-1; v_gene: TRBV7-9; CDR3aa: CASSLFFRIGAAGLDNEQFF; CDR3nt: TGTGCCAGCAGCTTATTTTTCAGGATTGGGGCGGCGGGCCTCGACAATGAGCAGTTCTTC
abundance: -; d_gene: -; j_gene: TRBJ2-7; v_gene: TRBV4-1; CDR3aa: CASSPQGQGNSYEQYF; CDR3nt: TGCGCCAGCAGCCCCCAGGGTCAAGGTAACTCCTACGAGCAGTACTTC
abundance: -; d_gene: -; j_gene: TRBJ2-3; v_gene: TRBV5-5; CDR3aa: CASSLEEAASTDTQYF; CDR3nt: TGTGCCAGCAGCCTCGAGGAAGCGGCAAGCACAGATACGCAGTATTTT
abundance: -; d_gene: TRBD2; j_gene: TRBJ2-1; v_gene: TRBV2; CDR3aa: CASRTRGGGREQFF; CDR3nt: TGTGCCAGCCGAACCCGGGGCGGGGGTAGGGAGCAGTTCTTC
abundance: -; d_gene: -; j_gene: TRBJ1-5; v_gene: TRBV2; CDR3aa: CASSRENSNQPQHF; CDR3nt: TGTGCCAGCAGTCGTGAAAATAGCAATCAGCCCCAGCATTTT
abundance: -; d_gene: -; j_gene: TRBJ1-2; v_gene: TRBV15; CDR3aa: CVTSSGRVGYTF; CDR3nt: TGTGTCACCAGCAGCGGGAGGGTCGGCTACACCTTC
abundance: -; d_gene: TRBD1; j_gene: TRBJ1-4; v_gene: TRBV9; CDR3aa: CASSVDGTAPNEKLFF; CDR3nt: TGTGCCAGCAGCGTAGATGGGACAGCCCCGAATGAAAAACTGTTTTTT
abundance: -; d_gene: -; j_gene: TRBJ2-7; v_gene: TRBV28; CDR3aa: CAGREVSAYEQYF; CDR3nt: TGTGCCGGCAGGGAGGTTAGCGCCTACGAGCAGTACTTC
abundance: -; d_gene: -; j_gene: TRBJ1-4; v_gene: TRBV20-1; CDR3aa: CSAGSEKLFF; CDR3nt: TGCAGTGCCGGTAGTGAAAAACTGTTTTTT